This T cell receptor beta chain was sequenced in a study of CD4 T cells in relation to SARS-CoV-2 and coronaviruses. General study results and limits: Each donor contributed either pre-pandemic or post-infection samples, not both. Monoreactive clones expanded significantly more to SARS-CoV-2 than crossreactive clones did.

As concerns this clone: Its target is not known.

Naive and memory CD4+ T cells were cultured with CEF, then survey-sequenced. Data came from immunoSEQ multiplex PCR; TCRdb stores just in-frame clones and leaves some out. The data hold tens of thousands of clones, with about 87% observed a single time. Naive and memory CD4+ T cells came from enriched cryopreserved PBMCs. The CDR3 has 17 amino acids. Trimming removed 3 bases from V and 5 bases from J; junction bases left unmatched: 11. Germline V CDR1 and CDR2: SGHTA, FQGNSA. The specimen sequenced was naive CD4+ T cells from PBMCs, cultured in vitro. As for subset: naive CD4+ T cells isolated by negative enrichment. The TCR comes from an adult with COVID-19. The gene calls are TRBV7-2 and TRBJ2-5; 11 bases are shared with TRBD1. CDR3 nucleotides: TGTGCCAGCAGCTTCCTCTCCGGGACAGGGGGAAAGGAGACCCAGTACTTC. This encodes CASSFLSGTGGKETQYF.